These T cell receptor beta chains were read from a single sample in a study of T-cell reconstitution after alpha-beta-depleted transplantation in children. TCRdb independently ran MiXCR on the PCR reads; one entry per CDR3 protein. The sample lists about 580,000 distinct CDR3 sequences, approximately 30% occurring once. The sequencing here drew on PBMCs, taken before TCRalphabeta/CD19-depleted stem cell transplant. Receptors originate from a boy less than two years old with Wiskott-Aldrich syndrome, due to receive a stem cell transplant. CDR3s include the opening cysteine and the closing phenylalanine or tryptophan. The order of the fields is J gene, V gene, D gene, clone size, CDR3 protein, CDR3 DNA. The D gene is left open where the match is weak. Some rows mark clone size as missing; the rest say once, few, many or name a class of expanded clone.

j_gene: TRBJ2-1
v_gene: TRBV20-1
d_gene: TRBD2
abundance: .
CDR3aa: CSAPYSGSIPYNEQFF
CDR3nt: TGCAGTGCTCCCTATAGCGGGAGTATTCCCTACAATGAGCAGTTCTTC

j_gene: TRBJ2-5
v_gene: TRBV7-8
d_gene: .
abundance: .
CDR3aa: CASSLKLGSETQYF
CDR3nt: TGTGCCAGCAGCTTAAAACTAGGCTCGGAGACCCAGTACTTC

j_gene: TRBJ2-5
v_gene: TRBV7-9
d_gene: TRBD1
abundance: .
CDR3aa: CASSLAPRDSTQTQYF
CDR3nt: TGTGCCAGCAGCTTAGCGCCCCGGGACAGCACCCAGACCCAGTACTTC

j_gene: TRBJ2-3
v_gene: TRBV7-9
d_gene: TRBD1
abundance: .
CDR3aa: CASSLAAGTGTDTQYF
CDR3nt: TGTGCCAGCAGCTTAGCCGCCGGGACAGGCACAGATACGCAGTATTTT

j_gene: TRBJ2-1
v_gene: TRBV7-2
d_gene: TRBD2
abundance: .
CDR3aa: CASSLREGWNEQFF
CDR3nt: TGTGCCAGCAGCTTAAGGGAGGGTTGGAATGAGCAGTTCTTC

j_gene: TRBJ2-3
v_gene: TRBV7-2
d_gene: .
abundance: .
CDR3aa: CASSFLEGGDTQYF
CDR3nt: TGTGCCAGCAGCTTTCTAGAAGGAGGAGATACGCAGTATTTT

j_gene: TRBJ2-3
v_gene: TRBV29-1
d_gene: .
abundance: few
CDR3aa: CSVLLGDTQYF
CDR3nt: TGCAGCGTTCTCCTAGGAGATACGCAGTATTTT

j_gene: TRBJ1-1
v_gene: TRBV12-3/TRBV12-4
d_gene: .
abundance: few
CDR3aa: CASSYTGPGGEAFF
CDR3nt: TGTGCCAGCAGTTATACTGGCCCCGGGGGCGAAGCTTTCTTT

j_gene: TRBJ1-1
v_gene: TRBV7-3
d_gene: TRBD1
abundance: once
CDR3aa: CASSLRDRGPMNTGAFF
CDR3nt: TGTGCCAGCAGCTTACGGGACAGGGGACCGATGAACACTGGAGCTTTCTTT

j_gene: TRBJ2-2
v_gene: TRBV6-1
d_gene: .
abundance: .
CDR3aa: CASVDRRNTGELFF
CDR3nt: TGTGCCAGTGTCGACAGGAGGAACACCGGGGAGCTGTTTTTT

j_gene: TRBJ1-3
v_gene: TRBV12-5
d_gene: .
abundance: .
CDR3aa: CASGPYRELAGNTIYF
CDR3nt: TGTGCTAGTGGCCCATACAGGGAACTGGCTGGAAACACCATATATTTT